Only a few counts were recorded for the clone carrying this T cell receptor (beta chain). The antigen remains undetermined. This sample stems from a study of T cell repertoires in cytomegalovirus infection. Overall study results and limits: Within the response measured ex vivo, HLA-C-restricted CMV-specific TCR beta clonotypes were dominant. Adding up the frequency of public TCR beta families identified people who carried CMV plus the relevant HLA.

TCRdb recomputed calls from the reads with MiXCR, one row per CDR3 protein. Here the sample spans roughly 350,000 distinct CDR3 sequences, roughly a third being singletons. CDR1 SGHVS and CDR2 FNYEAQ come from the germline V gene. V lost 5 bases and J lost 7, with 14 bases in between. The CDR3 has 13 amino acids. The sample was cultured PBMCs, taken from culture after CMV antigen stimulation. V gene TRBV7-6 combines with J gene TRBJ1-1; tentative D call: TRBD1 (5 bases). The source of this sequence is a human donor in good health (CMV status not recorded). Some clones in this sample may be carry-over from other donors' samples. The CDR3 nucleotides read TGTGCCAGCAGCCCCCGCGCGGGGGATGAAGCTTTCTTT. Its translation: CASSPRAGDEAFF.